One TCR beta chain is described in this entry. As yet, its antigen is unknown. This entry comes from a study of cytomegalovirus exposure and HLA in healthy donors. Findings of the study overall: Using a false discovery rate of 0.05, a later analysis showed that some 16,000 TCR beta sequences were associated with HLA alleles. The study put around 180 TCR beta chains on its list as cytomegalovirus-associated. Most TCR sequences were seen very rarely across donors, but some public TCRs occurred in many.

PCR employed 60 Vbeta and 13 Jbeta primers. Profiled with immunoSEQ multiplex PCR; TCRdb holds only in-frame clones, not every one. Recorded for this sample: some 130,000 clones. Germline-derived CDR1 and CDR2 are ENHRY and SYGVKD. The CDR3 loop spans 11 amino acids. Trimming removed 10 bases from V and 2 bases from J, with 9 bases in between. The sample comprised PBMCs. The receptor was derived from a man younger than 35 in good health and CMV-seronegative. This chain connects TRBV10-3 to TRBJ2-7, with a weak D call TRBD1 (7 bases). CDR3 DNA sequence: TGTGCCAGCGGGACAGCCTACGAGCAGTACTTC. Encoded protein: CASGTAYEQYF.